This note documents a single T cell receptor beta chain sequence. Its specificity is not known. Profiling relied on immunoSEQ multiplex PCR, and the TCRdb table lists in-frame clones only, not all of them. The profile shows about 40,000 clones, about 80% of them singletons. Time point defined: week 47, end of study. The study gave 300 ug of mutant IDH1 20-mer peptide per vaccine dose, with topical imiquimod. This entry is derived from a study of a mutant IDH1 vaccine in newly diagnosed glioma. Study in general: Vaccinations were initiated 4-6 weeks following radiotherapy alone, or were given together with temozolomide cycles. Visit V12 was conducted at week 35 as the safety follow-up. Visit V13 came later, at week 47.

The ends were cut back, 3 bases at V and 6 bases at J, with 9 bases in the middle. Germline V lookup: CDR1 ENHRY, CDR2 SYGVKD. The CDR3 length is 13 residues. This specimen was PBMCs, taken from a glioma patient whose treatment included an IDH1 peptide vaccine. The chain combines TRBV10-3 with TRBJ1-5; unclear D gene. This TCR came from a man between 18 and 29 years old with glioma. Some clones in this sample may be carry-over from other donors' samples. The DNA for the CDR3 is TGTGCCATCAGTGATGAGGGTGTTCAGCCCCAGCATTTT. Residues: CAISDEGVQPQHF.